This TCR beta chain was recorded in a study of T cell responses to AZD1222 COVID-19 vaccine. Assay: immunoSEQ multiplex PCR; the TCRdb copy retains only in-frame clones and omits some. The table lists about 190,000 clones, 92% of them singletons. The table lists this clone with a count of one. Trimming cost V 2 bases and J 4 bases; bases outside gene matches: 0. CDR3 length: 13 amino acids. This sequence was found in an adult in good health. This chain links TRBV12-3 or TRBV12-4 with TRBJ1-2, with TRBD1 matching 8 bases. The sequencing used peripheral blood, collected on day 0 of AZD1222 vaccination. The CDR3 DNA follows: TGTGCCAGCAGTTTACAGGGGGCCTATGGCTACACCTTC. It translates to CASSLQGAYGYTF.